These 28 T cell receptor beta chains were all obtained from the same sample, sequenced in a study of T cell repertoires in cytomegalovirus infection. TCRdb reprocessed the reads via MiXCR and lists one record per CDR3 protein. The sample has some 400,000 distinct CDR3 sequences; 15% to 20% are singletons. What was sequenced was PBMCs. Receptor source: a human donor in good health (CMV status not recorded). Some clones in this sample may be carry-over from other donors' samples.

In regard to this clonotype: This may arise from a read error, as a much more abundant clone is one base away. V is TRBV11-2 and J is TRBJ2-7; D unclear. Germline V gene sequence: CDR1 SGHAT, CDR2 FQNNGV. CDR3 length equals 12 residues. V was clipped by 5 bases and J by 3 bases, with 8 bases between them. The CDR3 reads CASSPENYEQYF. For the CDR3, the DNA is TGTGCCAGCAGCCCAGAAAACTACGAGCAGTACTTC. The whole variable domain, filled in from reference TRBV11-2 and TRBJ2-7, reads EAGVAQSPRYKIIEKRQSVAFWCNPISGHATLYWYQQILGQGPKLLIQFQNNGVVDDSQLPKDRFSAERLKGVDSTLKIQPAKLEDSAVYLCASSPENYEQYFGPGTRLTVT.

This clonotype showed up just a few times. The chain recombines TRBV20-1 with TRBJ1-4, with D possibly being TRBD1 (6 bases). The germline gives CDR1 DFQATT, CDR2 SNEGSKA (reference sequence). V lost 1 base and J lost 4, with 10 bases in between. The CDR3 is 14 amino acids. The CDR3 region is CSARGTDNNEKLFF. CDR3 bases: TGCAGTGCTAGAGGGACAGACAATAATGAAAAACTGTTTTTT.

The V call is TRBV2, the J call TRBJ2-5, with D uncertain. This CDR3 spans 12 amino acids. Looked up from germline, CDR1 is SNHLY and CDR2 is FYNNEI. V lost 7 bases and J lost 2, with 8 bases in between. CDR3 bases: TGTGCCAGCAAAAAGGTTCAAGAGACCCAGTACTTC. It encodes CASKKVQETQYF. Together with reference TRBV2 and TRBJ2-5, the CDR3 gives the full variable domain: EPEVTQTPSHQVTQMGQEVILRCVPISNHLYFYWYRQILGQKVEFLVSFYNNEISEKSEIFDDQFSVERPDGSNFTLKIRSTKLEDSAMYFCASKKVQETQYFGPGTRLLVL.

In its sample, this clonotype was seen a few times. The chain employs TRBV7-7 and TRBJ2-2; D is possibly TRBD2 (6 bases). Deletions cut 1 base from V and 4 bases from J, with 10 bases between. CDR3 length: 15 residues. Germline V CDR1 and CDR2: SSHAT, FNYEAQ (reference sequence). The CDR3 protein is CASSLEGGPTGELFF. DNA of the CDR3: TGTGCCAGCAGCTTAGAGGGAGGACCCACCGGGGAGCTGTTTTTT.

This clonotype was observed a handful of times. The V and J genes are TRBV20-1 and TRBJ1-6; 9 bases match TRBD1. The V gene's germline CDR1 is DFQATT and CDR2 SNEGSKA (reference sequence). The CDR3 has 13 residues. Germline trimming cut 6 bases from V and 8 bases from J; bases unmatched to any gene: 5. The DNA for the CDR3 is TGCAGTGCCCGACAGGGGGGCGATTCACCCCTCCACTTT. This sequence encodes CSARQGGDSPLHF.

In its sample, this clonotype was seen a few times. The CDR3 DNA reads as TGCAGTGCTAGAAAGTTCGCAGGGGGTAGGGGGATGAACACTGAAGCTTTCTTT. This gives the protein CSARKFAGGRGMNTEAFF. The chain employs TRBV20-1 and TRBJ1-1; 7 positions agree with TRBD1. There are 18 residues in the CDR3. Trimming at V came to 2 bases and at J to 0 bases, leaving 15 bases not matched to a gene. Germline V gene sequence: CDR1 DFQATT, CDR2 SNEGSKA (reference sequence).

This clonotype has a handful of counts. The chain recombines TRBV5-4 with TRBJ2-5, with a tentative D call TRBD1 (6 bases). V dropped 4 bases and J dropped 8 bases, with 18 bases sitting between them. The germline CDR1 and CDR2 sequences are SGHNT and YYREEE (reference sequence). This CDR3 comprises 14 residues. The CDR3 sequence is CASSVSGDGTTQYF. The CDR3 bases are TGTGCCAGCAGCGTATCAGGGGACGGGACCACCCAGTACTTC.

This clonotype showed up just a few times. J is TRBJ1-2 and V is TRBV24-1, with a possible D match to TRBD1 (6 bases). Germline assignment: CDR1 KGHDR and CDR2 SFDVKD. The CDR3 covers 15 residues. Trimming left V 3 bases short and J 3 bases short, with 13 bases between. CDR3 sequence (DNA): TGTGCCACCAGTGATCGGACAGATCGATACTATGGCTACACCTTC. Amino acids: CATSDRTDRYYGYTF.

The chain recombines TRBV20-1 with TRBJ2-3; 11 bases map to TRBD1. This CDR3 region has 19 residues. With V trimmed by 0 bases and J by 0 bases, 11 bases remained unmatched. Germline-derived CDR1 and CDR2 are DFQATT and SNEGSKA (reference sequence). CDR3 amino acids: CSARDPGQGAALSTDTQYF. CDR3 nucleotide sequence: TGCAGTGCTAGAGATCCAGGACAGGGGGCCGCTTTGAGCACAGATACGCAGTATTTT.

The rearrangement uses TRBV15 and TRBJ2-3, with a tentative D call TRBD2 (6 bases). The ends were cut back, 4 bases at V and 1 base at J, with 9 bases in the middle. In germline, CDR1 is LNHNV, CDR2 YYDKDF (reference sequence). The CDR3 extends over 14 amino acids. The CDR3 reads CATSMGGGTDTQYF. DNA of the CDR3: TGTGCCACCAGCATGGGCGGGGGCACAGATACGCAGTATTTT.

V usage is TRBV2 and J usage is TRBJ1-5, with D possibly being TRBD1 (6 bases). V was pared by 7 bases and J by 7 bases, with 14 bases between. The CDR3 contains 13 residues. Germline CDR1 and CDR2: SNHLY and FYNNEI. CDR3 DNA sequence: TGTGCCAGCAAGTTACAGGGCGAGCAGCCCCAGCATTTT. It translates to CASKLQGEQPQHF.

This sequence joins TRBV6-1 and TRBJ2-5; TRBD2 agrees at 9 bases. Trimming took 5 bases from V and 4 from J; bases not matched to a gene: 11. Germline CDR1 MNHNS, CDR2 SASEGT. The CDR3 runs to 16 residues. This CDR3 is CASSLPTHSGGETQYF. DNA for the CDR3: TGTGCCAGCAGTCTTCCTACCCATAGCGGGGGAGAGACCCAGTACTTC.

This clonotype was recorded many times. This chain's CDR3 is CASSLAPGAYSNQPQHF. The CDR3 DNA is TGTGCCAGCAGCTTAGCGCCTGGGGCTTATAGCAATCAGCCCCAGCATTTT. V usage is TRBV7-6 and J usage is TRBJ1-5; tentatively, D is TRBD1 (5 bases). Deletions cut 0 bases from V and 0 bases from J, with 12 bases between. This CDR3 contains 17 residues. The germline V gene has CDR1 SGHVS and CDR2 FNYEAQ. Variable domain in full (rest from reference TRBV7-6 and TRBJ1-5): GAGVSQSPRYKVTKRGQDVALRCDPISGHVSLYWYRQALGQGPEFLTYFNYEAQQDKSGLPNDRFSAERPEGSISTLTIQRTEQRDSAMYRCASSLAPGAYSNQPQHFGDGTRLSIL.

The table lists this clonotype with many counts. The gene calls are TRBV28 and TRBJ2-1; possibly TRBD2 for D (5 bases). The V gene lost 1 base and the J gene lost 8 bases, with 12 bases spanning the gap. Germline V CDR1 and CDR2: MDHEN, SYDVKM. The CDR3 has 14 residues. The CDR3 here is CASSLLRELDEQFF. For the CDR3, the DNA is TGTGCCAGCAGTTTATTAAGGGAGTTGGATGAGCAGTTCTTC.

CDR3 protein: CATSIFPGGKLFF. In DNA, the CDR3 is TGTGCCACCAGCATTTTCCCCGGGGGAAAACTGTTTTTT. The chain employs TRBV15 and TRBJ1-4, with D perhaps TRBD1 (5 bases). The CDR3 is 13 residues long. V lost 4 bases and J lost 10, with 13 bases in between. Germline V gene lookup returns CDR1 LNHNV and CDR2 YYDKDF (reference sequence).

The chain has TRBV2 and TRBJ2-1, with 10 bases matching TRBD1. The germline CDR1 and CDR2 sequences are SNHLY and FYNNEI. Trimming cost V 7 bases and J 3 bases; bases outside gene matches: 6. The CDR3 spans 15 residues. The CDR3 DNA follows: TGTGCCAGCACTCCCGACAGGGGGCTCTACAATGAGCAGTTCTTC. It yields the protein CASTPDRGLYNEQFF.

The chain links TRBV20-1 to TRBJ1-3; D is perhaps TRBD1 (5 bases). The CDR3 is 14 amino acids. Per the germline V gene, CDR1 is DFQATT and CDR2 is SNEGSKA (reference sequence). The V end lost 5 bases, the J end lost 4 bases, and 15 bases lay between the germline ends. Written as DNA, the CDR3 is TGCAGTGCTGCCCAGACCGAGGGGGGAAACACCATATATTTT. It specifies CSAAQTEGGNTIYF.

The sample holds a few counts of this clonotype. Sequence at one end of the junction differs from germline and may be a read error. This chain joins TRBV20-1 and TRBJ1-1; D unresolved. The CDR3 loop spans 12 amino acids. Per germline, CDR1 DFQATT and CDR2 SNEGSKA (reference sequence). CDR3 DNA sequence: TGCAGTGCCAGAGCTCGGGACACTGAAGCTTTCTTT. It is translated as CSARARDTEAFF.

Here the CDR3 DNA reads TGTGCCAGCAGTTTAAAGGGGCAGTACTATGGCTACACCTTC. Translating gives CASSLKGQYYGYTF. The chain uses TRBV28 and TRBJ1-2; D may be TRBD1 (5 bases). Germline CDR1 reads MDHEN; CDR2 reads SYDVKM. The CDR3 is 14 amino acids. V was shortened by 2 bases and J by 3 bases, with 10 bases between the two germline ends.

This clonotype appeared many times. V is TRBV20-1 and J is TRBJ2-7, with D unclear. This CDR3 contains 14 residues. Germline values: CDR1 DFQATT, CDR2 SNEGSKA (reference sequence). Deletions cut 3 bases from V and 2 bases from J, with 14 bases between. The CDR3 nucleotides read TGCAGTGCTAGCCCCCCCAGTAAACCCTACGAGCAGTACTTC. Its translation: CSASPPSKPYEQYF.

There are many counts of this clonotype. The V gene is TRBV25-1, the J gene TRBJ2-5, with D possibly TRBD1 on 6 matching bases. Germline V gene lookup returns CDR1 MGHDK and CDR2 SYGVNS. Trimming left V 8 bases short and J 0 bases short, with 13 bases between. The CDR3 runs to 14 residues. Written as DNA, the CDR3 is TGTGCCAGCCAAAGGGACACTTACCAAGAGACCCAGTACTTC. Its protein product is CASQRDTYQETQYF.

This sequence joins TRBV28 and TRBJ1-5, with D possibly TRBD1 on 5 matching bases. V was pared by 7 bases and J by 3 bases, with 19 bases between. The CDR3 is 16 amino acids. CDR1 and CDR2 from the germline V gene are MDHEN and SYDVKM. CDR3 bases: TGTGCCAGCATCCAGCCGGGACGGGGTAACAATCAGCCCCAGCATTTT. Its protein is CASIQPGRGNNQPQHF. The variable domain in full, completed from reference TRBV28 and TRBJ1-5, reads DVKVTQSSRYLVKRTGEKVFLECVQDMDHENMFWYRQDPGLGLRLIYFSYDVKMKEKGDIPEGYSVSREKKERFSLILESASTNQTSMYLCASIQPGRGNNQPQHFGDGTRLSIL.

Ten or more counts support this clonotype. This chain links TRBV4-3 with TRBJ2-3; possibly TRBD1 for D (5 bases). Germline V gene data show CDR1 as LGHNA and CDR2 as YSLEER. The V end was cut by 0 bases, the J end by 1 base, with 8 bases between. The CDR3 contains 15 residues. This CDR3 is CASSQDPTGTDTQYF. DNA for the CDR3: TGCGCCAGCAGCCAAGACCCGACAGGCACAGATACGCAGTATTTT.

J is TRBJ1-5 and V is TRBV2, with 7 bases lining up with TRBD1. Germline values: CDR1 SNHLY, CDR2 FYNNEI. This CDR3 is built from 13 residues. Trimming removed 6 bases from V and 4 bases from J; junction bases left unmatched: 3. In DNA, the CDR3 is TGTGCCAGCAGGGGACAGTTAAATCAGCCCCAGCATTTT. It translates to CASRGQLNQPQHF.

V gene TRBV29-1 combines with J gene TRBJ2-4; D assignment may be TRBD1 or TRBD2 (5 bases each). This CDR3 region has 14 residues. Germline V gene sequence: CDR1 SQVTM, CDR2 ANQGSEA. The V and J ends lost 6 bases and 0 bases respectively, with 12 bases between them. DNA for the CDR3: TGCAGCGTGGGGACGGACCTAGCCAAAAACATTCAGTACTTC. It encodes CSVGTDLAKNIQYF. Supplemented by reference TRBV29-1 and TRBJ2-4, the full variable domain reads SAVISQKPSRDICQRGTSLTIQCQVDSQVTMMFWYRQQPGQSLTLIATANQGSEATYESGFVIDKFPISRPNLTFSTLTVSNMSPEDSSIYLCSVGTDLAKNIQYFGAGTRLSVL.

This clonotype showed up many times. The V call is TRBV11-2, the J call TRBJ2-7; the D gene is possibly TRBD2 (6 bases). V lost 5 bases and J 5 bases, leaving 19 bases between the germline ends. The CDR3 runs to 15 residues. The germline gives CDR1 SGHAT, CDR2 FQNNGV. CDR3 in DNA: TGTGCCAGCAGCGGCCTGTCGGGAGTCCGGAACGAGCAGTACTTC. This gives the protein CASSGLSGVRNEQYF.

The rearrangement uses TRBV19 and TRBJ1-1, with a possible D match to TRBD1 (6 bases). The germline V gene has CDR1 LNHDA and CDR2 SQIVND (reference sequence). The CDR3 loop spans 14 amino acids. Trimming shortened V by 6 bases and J by 3 bases, and 14 bases separated the two germline ends. CDR3 bases: TGTGCCAGTAGAGGGGGGTACGGGGACACTGAAGCTTTCTTT. It translates to CASRGGYGDTEAFF. Based on the CDR3 plus reference TRBV19 and TRBJ1-1, the full variable domain is DGGITQSPKYLFRKEGQNVTLSCEQNLNHDAMYWYRQDPGQGLRLIYYSQIVNDFQKGDIAEGYSVSREKKESFPLTVTSAQKNPTAFYLCASRGGYGDTEAFFGQGTRLTVV.

V is TRBV7-2 and J is TRBJ1-1; D gene unclear. This CDR3 spans 11 amino acids. The V end was cut by 7 bases, the J end by 7 bases, with 10 bases between. Germline V gene data show CDR1 as SGHTA and CDR2 as FQGNSA. CDR3 DNA: TGTGCCAGCACCCCTAGGCATGAAGCTTTCTTT. Its translation: CASTPRHEAFF.